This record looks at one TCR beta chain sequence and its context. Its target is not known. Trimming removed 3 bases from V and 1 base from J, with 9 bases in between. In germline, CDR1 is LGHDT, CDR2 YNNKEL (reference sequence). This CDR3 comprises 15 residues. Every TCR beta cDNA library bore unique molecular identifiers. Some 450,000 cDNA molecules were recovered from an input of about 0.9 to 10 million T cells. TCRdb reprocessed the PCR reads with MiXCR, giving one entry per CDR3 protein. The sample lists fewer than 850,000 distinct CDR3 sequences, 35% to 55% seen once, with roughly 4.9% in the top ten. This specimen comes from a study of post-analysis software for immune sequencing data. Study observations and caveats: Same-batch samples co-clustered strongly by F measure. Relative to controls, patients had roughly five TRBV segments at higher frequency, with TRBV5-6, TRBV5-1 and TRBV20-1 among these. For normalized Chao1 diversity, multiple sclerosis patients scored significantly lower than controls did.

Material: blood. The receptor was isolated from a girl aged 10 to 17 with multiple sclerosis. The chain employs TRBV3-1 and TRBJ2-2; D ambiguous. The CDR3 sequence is CASSQLLRNTGELFF. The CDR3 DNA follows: TGTGCCAGCAGCCAGTTACTGAGGAACACCGGGGAGCTGTTTTTT. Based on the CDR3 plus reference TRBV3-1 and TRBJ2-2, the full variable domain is DTAVSQTPKYLVTQMGNDKSIKCEQNLGHDTMYWYKQDSKKFLKIMFSYNNKELIINETVPNRFSPKSPDKAHLNLHINSLELGDSAVYFCASSQLLRNTGELFFGEGSRLTVL.